These T cell receptor beta chains were read from a single sample in a study of T cell repertoires in cytomegalovirus infection. No antigen is known for these receptors. MiXCR, run by TCRdb on the reads, gives a single entry per CDR3 protein. The profile shows around 50,000 distinct CDR3 sequences, around 18% of them singletons. The starting material was CD8+ T cells from cultured PBMCs, obtained from culture after CMV antigen stimulation. These TCRs come from a human donor in good health (CMV status not recorded). Some clones in this sample may be carry-over from other donors' samples. Each CDR3 is given with its conserved first and last residue. D genes are given only for firm matches. The listing skips clone size in some rows; elsewhere it reads once, few, many or a size class.

J: TRBJ2-1
size: once
V: TRBV4-2
D: TRBD2
CDR3: CASSPAAGGHLLNEQFF
DNA: TGTGCCAGCAGCCCAGCAGCGGGGGGACACCTACTCAATGAGCAGTTCTTC

J: TRBJ2-1
size: -
V: TRBV7-6
D: -
CDR3: CASRKSRGPPYNEQFF
DNA: TGTGCCAGCAGAAAGTCCAGGGGCCCTCCCTACAATGAGCAGTTCTTC

J: TRBJ1-1
size: -
V: TRBV27
D: -
CDR3: CASSPISDLNTEAFF
DNA: TGTGCCAGCAGTCCGATCAGCGATTTGAACACTGAAGCTTTCTTT

J: TRBJ1-5
size: few
V: TRBV7-8
D: -
CDR3: CASSLNRVESGNQPQHF
DNA: TGTGCCAGCAGCTTAAATCGGGTGGAGAGTGGCAATCAGCCCCAGCATTTT

J: TRBJ2-3
size: -
V: TRBV11-2
D: -
CDR3: CASSLYGGTTDTQYF
DNA: TGTGCCAGCAGCTTGTATGGAGGGACCACAGATACGCAGTATTTT

J: TRBJ2-1
size: -
V: TRBV6-2/TRBV6-3
D: TRBD1
CDR3: CASRDRGDEQFF
DNA: TGTGCCAGCAGGGACAGGGGAGATGAGCAGTTCTTC

J: TRBJ1-4
size: -
V: TRBV11-2
D: -
CDR3: CASSLDTIELFF
DNA: TGTGCCAGCAGCTTAGACACGATCGAGCTGTTTTTT

J: TRBJ1-3
size: -
V: TRBV7-9
D: -
CDR3: CASSLGELGNTIYF
DNA: TGTGCCAGCAGCTTAGGAGAGCTTGGAAACACCATATATTTT

J: TRBJ1-1
size: few
V: TRBV6-5
D: -
CDR3: CASSYSWVSFF
DNA: TGTGCCAGCAGTTACAGCTGGGTTTCTTTCTTT

J: TRBJ2-7
size: -
V: TRBV29-1
D: TRBD1
CDR3: CSVEERTGPSYEQYF
DNA: TGCAGCGTTGAAGAAAGGACAGGGCCCTCCTACGAGCAGTACTTC